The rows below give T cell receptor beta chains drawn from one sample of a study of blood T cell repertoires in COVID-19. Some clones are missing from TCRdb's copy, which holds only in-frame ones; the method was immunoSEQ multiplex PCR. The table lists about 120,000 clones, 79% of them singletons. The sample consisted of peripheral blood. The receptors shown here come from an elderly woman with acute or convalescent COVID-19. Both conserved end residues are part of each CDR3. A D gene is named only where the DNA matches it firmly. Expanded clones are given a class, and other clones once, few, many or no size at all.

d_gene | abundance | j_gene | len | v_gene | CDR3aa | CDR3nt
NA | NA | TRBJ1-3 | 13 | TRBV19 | CASSINSGNTIYF | TGTGCCAGTAGTATCAATTCTGGAAACACCATATATTTT
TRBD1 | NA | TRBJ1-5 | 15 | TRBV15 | CATSRDGTVNQPQHF | TGTGCCACCAGCAGAGATGGGACAGTCAATCAGCCCCAGCATTTT
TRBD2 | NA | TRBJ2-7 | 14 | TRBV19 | CATLGAGLAGEQYF | TGTGCCACACTGGGCGCGGGGCTAGCGGGGGAGCAGTACTTC
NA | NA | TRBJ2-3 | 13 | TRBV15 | CATSRDSETGQYF | TGTGCCACCAGCAGAGATTCGGAGACAGGGCAGTATTTT
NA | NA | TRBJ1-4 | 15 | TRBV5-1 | CASSFSGGMDEKLFF | TGCGCCAGCAGCTTCTCGGGGGGTATGGATGAAAAACTGTTTTTT
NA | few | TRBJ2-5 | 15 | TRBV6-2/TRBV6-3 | CASSSDGDSQETQYF | TGTGCCAGCAGTTCAGACGGCGACAGCCAAGAGACCCAGTACTTC
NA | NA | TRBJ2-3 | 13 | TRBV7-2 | CASSLESSDTQYF | TGTGCCAGCAGCTTAGAATCGTCAGATACGCAGTATTTT
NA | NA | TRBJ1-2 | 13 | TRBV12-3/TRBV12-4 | CASSRGLGYGYTF | TGTGCCAGCAGTCGGGGGTTAGGCTATGGCTACACCTTC
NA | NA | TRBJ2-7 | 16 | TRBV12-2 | CASRLATHINSYEQYF | TGTGCAAGTCGCTTAGCGACTCACATAAACTCCTACGAGCAGTACTTC
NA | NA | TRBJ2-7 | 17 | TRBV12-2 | CASRLGTGIGGSYEQYF | TGTGCAAGTCGCTTAGGGACAGGGATTGGAGGGAGCTACGAGCAGTACTTC
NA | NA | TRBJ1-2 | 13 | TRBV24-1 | CATSMAGAGGYTF | TGTGCCACCAGTATGGCAGGGGCCGGTGGCTACACCTTC
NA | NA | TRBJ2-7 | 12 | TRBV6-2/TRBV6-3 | CASSLQGYEQYF | TGTGCCAGCAGCCTTCAGGGGTACGAGCAGTACTTC
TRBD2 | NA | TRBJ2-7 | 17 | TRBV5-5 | CASSLDPTLAGGLEQYF | TGTGCCAGCAGCTTGGATCCCACACTAGCGGGGGGCTTAGAGCAGTACTTC
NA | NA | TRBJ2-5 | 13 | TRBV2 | CASSVRFQETQYF | TGTGCCAGCAGTGTCAGGTTCCAAGAGACCCAGTACTTC
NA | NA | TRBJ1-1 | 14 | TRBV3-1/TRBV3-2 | CASSLRTGNTEAFF | TGTGCCAGCAGCCTCCGTACAGGGAACACTGAAGCTTTCTTT
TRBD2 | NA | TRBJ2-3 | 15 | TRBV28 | CASSQTSVSTDTQYF | TGTGCCAGCAGTCAAACTAGCGTCTCCACAGATACGCAGTATTTT
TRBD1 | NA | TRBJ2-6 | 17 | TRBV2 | CASRTGTGVSGANVLTF | TGTGCCAGCCGTACCGGGACAGGGGTTTCTGGGGCCAACGTCCTGACTTTC
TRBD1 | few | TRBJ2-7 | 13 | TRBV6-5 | CATRTGFTYEQYF | TGTGCCACCCGGACAGGGTTCACCTACGAGCAGTACTTC
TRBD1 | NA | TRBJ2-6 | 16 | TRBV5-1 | CASSLNQGAGANVLTF | TGCGCCAGCAGCTTAAACCAGGGGGCTGGGGCCAACGTCCTGACTTTC
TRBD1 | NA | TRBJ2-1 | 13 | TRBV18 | CASSPGTGDEQFF | TGTGCCAGCTCACCAGGGACAGGGGATGAGCAGTTCTTC
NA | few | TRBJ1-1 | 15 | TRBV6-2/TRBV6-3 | CASSPLGRRFTEAFF | TGTGCCAGCAGTCCCCTTGGACGGAGGTTCACTGAAGCTTTCTTT
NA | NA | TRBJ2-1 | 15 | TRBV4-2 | CASSILAATGNEQFF | TGTGCCAGCAGCATTTTGGCGGCAACCGGCAATGAGCAGTTCTTC